This TCR beta chain was retrieved from a study of blood T cell repertoires in COVID-19. About the study: From the United States, Italy and Spain came samples of acute and convalescent COVID-19. T cells, B-cell-depleted T cells, or PBMCs supplied cDNA or gDNA.

As originally analysed: How many nucleated cells were present was estimated from reference gene primer amplification. Clones were sequenced by immunoSEQ multiplex PCR, and TCRdb holds only the in-frame ones, with some missing. V and J calls and clone size are as listed in that table; D and trimming were resolved from the DNA. The sample includes some 240,000 clones, approximately 86% seen only once; the top ten take about 3.3%. Germline lookup yields CDR1 SNHLY and CDR2 FYNNEI. V was pared by 6 bases and J by 5 bases, with 13 bases between. CDR3 size: 13 residues. Participants came from 20 to 25 US areas, aged roughly 18 to 100 years.

This TCR was recovered from a woman in her forties with acute COVID-19. The V and J genes are TRBV2 and TRBJ1-1; D uncertain. The material sequenced was PBMCs or T cells enriched from blood (not recorded which). The CDR3 nucleotides read TGTGCCAGCAGGCCCGATCGAGGGACTGAAGCTTTCTTT. It is translated as CASRPDRGTEAFF.